This TCR beta chain came from a study of beta chain features in type 1 diabetes. The wider study: Patients did not differ from healthy donors in age, gender or cell yield.

The sequenced template was cDNA made from the entire isolated RNA. When averaged, stem cell-like memory T cell samples yielded 950,000 to 1,100,000 reads. Measured with immunoSEQ multiplex PCR; TCRdb has only the in-frame clones, and not every one. The sample lists under 90,000 clones; about a third were seen once. CD4+ naive, central memory, regulatory and stem cell-like memory subsets were isolated by sorting on CD45RO/CCR7/CD25/CD127/CD95/CD27. Germline CDR1 and CDR2: SEHNR and FQNEAQ (reference sequence). The CDR3 runs 14 residues. Germline trimming cut 4 bases from V and 7 bases from J; bases unmatched to any gene: 6.

This chain connects TRBV7-9 to TRBJ1-2; TRBD1 matches at 10 bases. The source of this sequence is a woman under 30 in good health. Sequencing was done on a sample of stem cell memory CD4+ T cells from blood. CDR3 residues: CASSSDRGRGGYTF. The CDR3 nucleotides are TGTGCCAGCAGCTCTGACAGGGGGCGAGGTGGCTACACCTTC. Full variable domain (rest looked up from reference TRBV7-9 and TRBJ1-2): DTGVSQNPRHKITKRGQNVTFRCDPISEHNRLYWYRQTLGQGPEFLTYFQNEAQLEKSRLLSDRFSAERPKGSFSTLEIQRTEQGDSAMYLCASSSDRGRGGYTFGSGTRLTVV.